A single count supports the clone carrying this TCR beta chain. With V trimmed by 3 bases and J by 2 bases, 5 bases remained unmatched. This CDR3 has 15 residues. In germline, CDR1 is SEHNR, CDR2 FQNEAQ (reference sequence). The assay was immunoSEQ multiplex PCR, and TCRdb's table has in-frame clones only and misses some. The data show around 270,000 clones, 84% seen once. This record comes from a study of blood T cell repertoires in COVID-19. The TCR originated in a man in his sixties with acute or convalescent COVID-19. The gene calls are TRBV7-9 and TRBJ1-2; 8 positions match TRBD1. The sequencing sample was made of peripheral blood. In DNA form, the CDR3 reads TGTGCCAGCAGCTTGGCCGGGACAGGCAACTATGGCTACACCTTC. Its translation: CASSLAGTGNYGYTF.